Listed below are T cell receptor beta chains from one sample, sequenced in a study of beta chain features in type 1 diabetes. Repertoires were generated with immunoSEQ multiplex PCR, while TCRdb's copy carries only in-frame clones and drops some. The sample records around 200,000 clones, roughly an eighth being singletons. The specimen sequenced was central memory CD4+ T cells from blood. These receptors were taken from a woman younger than 35 in good health. The CDR3 runs from the conserved cysteine through the conserved F or W. A D gene is named only where the DNA matches it firmly. Not all rows give a size; the values are once, few, many and, for expanded clones, a class.

abundance	v_gene	len	d_gene	j_gene	CDR3aa	CDR3nt
few	TRBV30	12	.	TRBJ1-2	CAWVGTVSGYTF	TGTGCCTGGGTTGGGACTGTCTCTGGCTACACCTTC
.	TRBV30	15	TRBD1	TRBJ1-1	CAWRVQGAANTEAFF	TGTGCCTGGCGGGTACAGGGGGCGGCGAACACTGAAGCTTTCTTT
.	TRBV7-8	10	.	TRBJ1-1	CASSASEAFF	TGTGCCAGCAGCGCGAGTGAAGCTTTCTTT
many	TRBV6-5	12	TRBD1	TRBJ2-7	CASWTGSYEQYF	TGTGCCAGTTGGACAGGCTCCTACGAGCAGTACTTC
.	TRBV29-1	13	TRBD1	TRBJ1-5	CSVVTGQGQPQHF	TGCAGCGTTGTGACGGGACAGGGACAGCCCCAGCATTTT
.	TRBV6-6	11	.	TRBJ1-2	CASGGDYGYTF	TGTGCCAGTGGCGGGGACTATGGCTACACCTTC
.	TRBV5-4	14	.	TRBJ2-2	CASSLYGGSRGLFF	TGTGCCAGCAGCTTGTACGGGGGGTCCAGGGGGCTGTTTTTT
.	TRBV7-2	15	.	TRBJ2-1	CASSLVRRTWDEQFF	TGTGCCAGCAGCTTAGTGAGACGGACATGGGATGAGCAGTTCTTC
.	TRBV30	13	.	TRBJ1-1	CAWSGLMNTEAFF	TGTGCCTGGAGTGGACTCATGAACACTGAAGCTTTCTTT
.	TRBV5-1	16	.	TRBJ2-1	CASSSLAVSSYNEQFF	TGCGCCAGCAGCTCCCTCGCGGTCAGCTCCTACAATGAGCAGTTCTTC
few	TRBV6-6	14	.	TRBJ1-4	CASSYSGANEKLFF	TGTGCCAGCAGTTACAGTGGGGCAAATGAAAAACTGTTTTTT
few	TRBV13	17	TRBD1	TRBJ1-5	CASSVRQGGILNQPQHF	TGTGCCAGCAGCGTAAGACAGGGTGGAATCCTGAATCAGCCCCAGCATTTT
.	TRBV30	16	.	TRBJ2-7	CAWSPIRPQRSYEQYF	TGTGCCTGGAGTCCTATTAGGCCTCAGCGGTCCTACGAGCAGTACTTC
.	TRBV2	15	TRBD1	TRBJ2-5	CASRGDRGLQETQYF	TGTGCCAGCAGGGGGGACAGGGGGCTTCAAGAGACCCAGTACTTC
.	TRBV7-9	15	TRBD1	TRBJ2-1	CASGRDRSIYNEQFF	TGTGCCAGCGGCCGGGACAGGAGCATTTACAATGAGCAGTTCTTC
few	TRBV9	17	.	TRBJ2-5	CASSVTLGGAGGETQYF	TGTGCCAGCAGCGTCACCCTCGGAGGGGCTGGTGGAGAGACCCAGTACTTC
.	TRBV29-1	14	TRBD1	TRBJ2-7	CSVKRQGGHYEQYF	TGCAGCGTTAAGAGACAGGGCGGGCACTACGAGCAGTACTTC
.	TRBV27	13	.	TRBJ2-6	CASSFRGANVLTF	TGTGCCAGCAGTTTCCGGGGGGCCAACGTCCTGACTTTC
.	TRBV4-1	13	.	TRBJ2-7	CASSQESGDEQYF	TGCGCCAGCAGCCAAGAGTCAGGGGACGAGCAGTACTTC
few	TRBV7-9	14	TRBD1	TRBJ1-2	CASSYNDRDFGYTF	TGTGCCAGCAGCTATAACGACAGGGACTTTGGCTACACCTTC
few	TRBV15	14	TRBD1	TRBJ2-5	CATSRDRDRETQYF	TGTGCCACCAGCAGAGATCGGGACAGAGAGACCCAGTACTTC
.	TRBV6-1	15	TRBD1	TRBJ1-2	CASSEGGTGNYGYTF	TGTGCCAGCAGTGAAGGGGGGACAGGGAACTATGGCTACACCTTC
few	TRBV2	11	.	TRBJ1-2	CASSRTAGYTF	TGTGCCAGCAGTCGGACAGCCGGCTACACCTTC
few	TRBV4-2	16	.	TRBJ2-7	CASSWGGRLGSYEQYF	TGTGCCAGCAGCTGGGGGGGCCGACTAGGCTCCTACGAGCAGTACTTC
.	TRBV19	14	.	TRBJ2-7	CASSRQALGHEQYF	TGTGCCAGTAGTCGACAGGCCCTTGGCCACGAGCAGTACTTC
.	TRBV28	14	.	TRBJ2-1	CASTINGGYNEQFF	TGTGCCAGCACCATTAATGGGGGGTACAATGAGCAGTTCTTC
few	TRBV14	15	.	TRBJ2-1	CASSRGLNSYNEQFF	TGTGCCAGCAGCCGAGGACTCAACTCCTACAATGAGCAGTTCTTC
.	TRBV11-1	14	TRBD1	TRBJ2-7	CASSSRDRGHEQYF	TGTGCCAGCAGCTCCCGGGACAGGGGGCACGAGCAGTACTTC
few	TRBV30	13	.	TRBJ1-5	CAWAPRGNQPQHF	TGTGCCTGGGCTCCCCGGGGCAATCAGCCCCAGCATTTT
few	TRBV6-1	15	TRBD2	TRBJ2-3	CASTLGLADSDTQYF	TGTGCCAGCACCTTGGGACTAGCGGATTCAGATACGCAGTATTTT
.	TRBV27	11	.	TRBJ2-1	CASGSERSKFF	TGTGCCAGCGGGTCTGAGCGGAGCAAGTTCTTC
.	TRBV4-1	18	TRBD2	TRBJ2-2	CASSQDLAGGLNTGELFF	TGCGCCAGCAGCCAAGATCTAGCGGGAGGGTTGAACACCGGGGAGCTGTTTTTT
few	TRBV4-2	14	.	TRBJ2-5	CASSQSQAQETQYF	TGTGCCAGCAGCCAATCCCAGGCCCAAGAGACCCAGTACTTC
.	TRBV27	15	TRBD1	TRBJ2-1	CASTEGTGVYNEQFF	TGTGCCAGCACTGAAGGGACAGGGGTATACAATGAGCAGTTCTTC
.	TRBV2	13	.	TRBJ1-1	CAVIAGVDTEAFF	TGTGCCGTGATTGCAGGGGTAGACACTGAAGCTTTCTTT
.	TRBV5-1	14	TRBD1	TRBJ2-7	CASSSGGTGDEQYF	TGCGCCAGCAGCAGTGGAGGCACAGGGGACGAGCAGTACTTC
few	TRBV29-1	15	TRBD2	TRBJ2-7	CSVEDPAGGQHEQYF	TGCAGCGTTGAAGATCCAGCGGGAGGGCAGCACGAGCAGTACTTC
.	TRBV5-1	15	TRBD2	TRBJ2-1	CASSLAAGVVDEQFF	TGCGCCAGCAGCTTGGCAGCGGGAGTAGTCGATGAGCAGTTCTTC